The entry below gives a single TCR beta chain sequence along with its context. TCRdb re-called the 5' RACE reads with MiXCR, one entry per CDR3 protein. The data hold some 760,000 distinct CDR3 sequences, with about 20% observed a single time. Germline assignment: CDR1 LNHNV and CDR2 YYDKDF (reference sequence). CDR3 length equals 12 residues. The V end lost 2 bases, the J end lost 3 bases, and 5 bases lay between the germline ends. The data originate from a study of identical twins. In addition, the sample was reused for a study of T cells expressing NK-cell markers.

V gene TRBV15 combines with J gene TRBJ2-7; D call uncertain. Sequencing was carried out using PBMCs. The sequence came from a woman younger than 35 in good health. CDR3 sequence reads: CATSRNNYEQYF. In DNA form, the CDR3 reads TGTGCCACCAGCAGAAATAACTACGAGCAGTACTTC.